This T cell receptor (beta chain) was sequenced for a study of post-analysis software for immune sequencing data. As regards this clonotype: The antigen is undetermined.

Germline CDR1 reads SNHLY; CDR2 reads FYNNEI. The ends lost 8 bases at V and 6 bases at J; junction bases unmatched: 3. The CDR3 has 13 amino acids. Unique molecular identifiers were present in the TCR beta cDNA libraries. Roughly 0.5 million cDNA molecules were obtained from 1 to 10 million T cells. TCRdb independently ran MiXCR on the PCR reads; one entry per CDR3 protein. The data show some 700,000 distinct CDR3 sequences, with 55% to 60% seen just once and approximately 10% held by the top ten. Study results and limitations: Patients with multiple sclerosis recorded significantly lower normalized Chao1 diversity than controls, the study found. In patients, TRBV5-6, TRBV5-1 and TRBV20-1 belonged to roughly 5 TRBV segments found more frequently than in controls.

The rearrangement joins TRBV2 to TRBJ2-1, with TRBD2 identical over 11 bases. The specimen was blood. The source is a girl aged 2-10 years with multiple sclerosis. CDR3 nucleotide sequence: TGTGCCAGCTGGCTAGCGGGGGGCAATGAGCAGTTCTTC. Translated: CASWLAGGNEQFF.